These T cell receptor beta chains were read from a single sample in a study of OX40 agonist ivuxolimab in advanced cancers. Produced via immunoSEQ multiplex PCR; TCRdb's table is partial and in-frame only. Of under 100,000 clones in the sample, 83% were seen once. The specimen was CD4+ or CD8+ T cells sorted from blood, collected in a trial of the OX40 agonist ivuxolimab. The receptors were gathered from an adult with an advanced solid tumor such as melanoma, head and neck, liver or kidney cancer. Each CDR3 is given with its conserved first and last residue. The D gene is left open where the match is weak. Only some rows state a clone size, as once, few, many or a class for expanded clones.

abundance	d_gene	v_gene	j_gene	CDR3nt	CDR3aa
-	TRBD1	TRBV10-2	TRBJ2-7	TGCGCCAGCAGTGAATTCCCTGGACAGGGGGGCTCCTACGAGCAGTACTTC	CASSEFPGQGGSYEQYF
-	TRBD1	TRBV7-2	TRBJ1-3	TGTGCCAGCAGCTCTGGAGGGGGCCCTGGAAACACCATATATTTT	CASSSGGGPGNTIYF
-	TRBD1	TRBV7-9	TRBJ2-7	TGTGCCAGCAGCTTAGTTAGGGACAGGGGTTACGAGCAGTACTTC	CASSLVRDRGYEQYF
-	-	TRBV2	TRBJ1-5	TGTGCCAGCAGGGGACACAAGGGGTATAGCAATCAGCCCCAGCATTTT	CASRGHKGYSNQPQHF
-	-	TRBV19	TRBJ1-5	TGTGCCAGTAGTATAACCCGACTTGCAGCGAGCAATCAGCCCCAGCATTTT	CASSITRLAASNQPQHF
-	TRBD1	TRBV5-1	TRBJ2-5	TGCGCCAGCAGCACCTGGGACAGAGAAGAGACCCAGTACTTC	CASSTWDREETQYF
few	-	TRBV30	TRBJ1-1	TGTGCCTGGAGTGGTCAGGAGAACACTGAAGCTTTCTTT	CAWSGQENTEAFF
-	-	TRBV7-9	TRBJ1-2	TGTGCCAGCAGCCGGGAGGGGGACTATGGCTACACCTTC	CASSREGDYGYTF
-	TRBD1	TRBV2	TRBJ1-4	TGTGCCAGCAGAACTAAGGGACAGTATAATGAAAAACTGTTTTTT	CASRTKGQYNEKLFF
once	-	TRBV11-2	TRBJ1-2	TGTGCCAGCAGCTGGGGAGGTGGCTACACCTTC	CASSWGGGYTF
-	TRBD1	TRBV5-6	TRBJ1-1	TGTGCCAGCAGCTTGGGGACAGGGGGTAGCTTT	CASSLGTGGSF
-	-	TRBV5-1	TRBJ2-2	TGCGCCAGCAGCTATGGCTATCGGGACACCGGGGAGCTGTTTTTT	CASSYGYRDTGELFF
-	TRBD1	TRBV19	TRBJ2-6	TGTGCCAGTAGTAAGAACAGGGGTCAGGGCTCTGGGGCCAACGTCCTGACTTTC	CASSKNRGQGSGANVLTF
-	-	TRBV5-1	TRBJ2-7	TGCGCCAGCAGTACTAGCTCCTACGAGCAGTACTTC	CASSTSSYEQYF
-	-	TRBV10-1	TRBJ2-7	TGCGCCAGCAGTGGCTCCACGACAAGCTCCTACGAGCAGTACTTC	CASSGSTTSSYEQYF
-	-	TRBV2	TRBJ2-3	TGTGCCAGCAAGACAGAGTACACAGATACGCAGTATTTT	CASKTEYTDTQYF
-	TRBD1	TRBV4-3	TRBJ2-2	TGCGCCAGCAGCCAAGAATCGTGGGACAGGGGTAACACCGGGGAGCTGTTTTTT	CASSQESWDRGNTGELFF
once	-	TRBV5-6	TRBJ2-3	TGTGCCAGCAGCTTTCCTACGACAGATACGCAGTATTTT	CASSFPTTDTQYF
-	-	TRBV7-2	TRBJ2-2	TGTGCCAGCAGCTCGGCGTATAACACCGGGGAGCTGTTTTTT	CASSSAYNTGELFF
once	TRBD1	TRBV7-2	TRBJ1-5	TGTGCCAGCAGCGAAGGACAGGCGGGGCCCCAGCATTTT	CASSEGQAGPQHF
-	-	TRBV21-1	TRBJ2-7	TGTGCCAGCAGCACACAGGGGGCGTCCGAGCAGTACTTC	CASSTQGASEQYF
-	TRBD1	TRBV14	TRBJ2-6	TGTGCCAGCAGCCTCCTACAGGGGGCCCTCTACTCTGGGGCCAACGTCCTGACTTTC	CASSLLQGALYSGANVLTF
-	-	TRBV18	TRBJ2-1	TGTGCCAGCTCACCACGTACCGGAGAGCAGTTCTTC	CASSPRTGEQFF
once	-	TRBV4-1	TRBJ2-5	TGCGCCAGCAGCCAAACAGGGTCGCGAGAGACCCAGTACTTC	CASSQTGSRETQYF
-	-	TRBV7-3	TRBJ2-1	TGTGCCAGCAGCCCTACCCTTTCTAACAATGAGCAGTTCTTC	CASSPTLSNNEQFF
few	-	TRBV30	TRBJ1-1	TGTGCCTGGAGTGTACGGGACCGAGGGGCTGAAGCTTTCTTT	CAWSVRDRGAEAFF
-	TRBD1	TRBV4-2	TRBJ1-2	TGTGCCAGCAGCCAAGATAAGGCGCAGGGGGGCTACTATGGCTACACCTTC	CASSQDKAQGGYYGYTF
-	-	TRBV29-1	TRBJ1-1	TGCAGCGTTGAAGCCACTTTAGGGGCTGAAGCTTTCTTT	CSVEATLGAEAFF
-	-	TRBV6-5	TRBJ2-7	TGTGCCAGCAGTAGGGCCCCCGTCGACGAGCAGTACTTC	CASSRAPVDEQYF
-	-	TRBV5-1	TRBJ2-3	TGCGCCAGCAGACCCCCGGGACTCCAAGCAGATACGCAGTATTTT	CASRPPGLQADTQYF
-	-	TRBV4-3	TRBJ1-2	TGCGCCAGCAGCCGCGGACCTAACTATGGCTACACCTTC	CASSRGPNYGYTF
-	-	TRBV4-2	TRBJ2-5	TGTGCCAGCAGCCAAGAATGGCAGCCGCAAGAGACCCAGTACTTC	CASSQEWQPQETQYF
-	-	TRBV11-2	TRBJ1-1	TGTGCCAGCACCTACCTAGACAAGAACACTGAAGCTTTCTTT	CASTYLDKNTEAFF
-	-	TRBV4-1	TRBJ2-7	TGCGCCAGCAGCCAAGCGGGGGACCTCTACGAGCAGTACTTC	CASSQAGDLYEQYF
once	TRBD2	TRBV5-1	TRBJ2-1	TGCGCCAGCAGCAAACTAGCGGGGGGCCAGGATGAGCAGTTCTTC	CASSKLAGGQDEQFF
-	TRBD2	TRBV18	TRBJ2-7	TGTGCCAGCTCACCAGGGGGGGACCTCTCCTACGAGCAGTACTTC	CASSPGGDLSYEQYF
-	TRBD2	TRBV2	TRBJ2-3	TGTGCCAGCGGGGGGGTTTACACAGATACGCAGTATTTT	CASGGVYTDTQYF
few	-	TRBV10-3	TRBJ2-5	TGTGCCATCAGTGAGGACGGGATTACCCAGTACTTC	CAISEDGITQYF
-	-	TRBV5-8	TRBJ2-1	TGTGCCAGCAGCTTGTACGGGCGAGCCTACAATGAGCAGTTCTTC	CASSLYGRAYNEQFF
-	-	TRBV18	TRBJ1-3	TGTGCCAGCTCACCACCAGGGAATGGCGGAAACACCATATATTTT	CASSPPGNGGNTIYF